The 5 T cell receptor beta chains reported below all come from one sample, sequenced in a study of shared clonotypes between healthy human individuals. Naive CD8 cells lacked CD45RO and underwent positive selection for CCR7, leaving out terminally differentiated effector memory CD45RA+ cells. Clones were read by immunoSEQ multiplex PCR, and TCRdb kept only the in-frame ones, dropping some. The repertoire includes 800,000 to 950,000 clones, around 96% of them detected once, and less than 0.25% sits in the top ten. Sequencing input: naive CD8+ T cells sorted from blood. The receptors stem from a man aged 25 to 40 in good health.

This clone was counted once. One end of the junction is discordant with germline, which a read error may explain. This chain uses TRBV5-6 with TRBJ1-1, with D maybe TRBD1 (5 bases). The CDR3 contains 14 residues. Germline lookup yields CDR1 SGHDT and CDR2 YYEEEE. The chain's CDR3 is CASRLAGAGVGAFF. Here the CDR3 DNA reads TGTGCCAGCAGGTTGGCCGGGGCCGGGGTTGGGGCTTTCTTT.

The CDR3 spells CASSDSGTPYEQYF. The CDR3 DNA follows: TGTGCCAGCAGTGACTCGGGGACTCCCTACGAGCAGTACTTC. The genes are TRBV2 and TRBJ2-7; weak D call: TRBD2 (6 bases). Trimming removed 3 bases at V and 2 bases at J, with 11 bases between. CDR3 length: 14 amino acids. Germline V gene data show CDR1 as SNHLY and CDR2 as FYNNEI.

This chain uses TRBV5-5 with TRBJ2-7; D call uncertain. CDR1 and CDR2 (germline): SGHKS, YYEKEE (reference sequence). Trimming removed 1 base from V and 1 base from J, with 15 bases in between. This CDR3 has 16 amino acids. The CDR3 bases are TGTGCCAGCAGCTTGAATCCGGTGACGTCTTCCTACGAGCAGTACTTC. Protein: CASSLNPVTSSYEQYF.

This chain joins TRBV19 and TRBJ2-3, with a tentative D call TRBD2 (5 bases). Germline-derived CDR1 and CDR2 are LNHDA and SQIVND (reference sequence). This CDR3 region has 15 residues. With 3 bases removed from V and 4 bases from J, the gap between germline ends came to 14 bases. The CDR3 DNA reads TGTGCCAGTAGTATTGGTGGGAGTGGAGCAGATACGCAGTATTTT. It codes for CASSIGGSGADTQYF.

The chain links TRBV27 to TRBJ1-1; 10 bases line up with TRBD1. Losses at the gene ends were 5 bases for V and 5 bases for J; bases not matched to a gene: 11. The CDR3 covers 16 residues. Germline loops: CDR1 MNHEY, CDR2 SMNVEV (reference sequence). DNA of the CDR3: TGTGCCAGCAGTCCAACCCGGGACAGGGGATTAACTGAAGCTTTCTTT. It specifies CASSPTRDRGLTEAFF.